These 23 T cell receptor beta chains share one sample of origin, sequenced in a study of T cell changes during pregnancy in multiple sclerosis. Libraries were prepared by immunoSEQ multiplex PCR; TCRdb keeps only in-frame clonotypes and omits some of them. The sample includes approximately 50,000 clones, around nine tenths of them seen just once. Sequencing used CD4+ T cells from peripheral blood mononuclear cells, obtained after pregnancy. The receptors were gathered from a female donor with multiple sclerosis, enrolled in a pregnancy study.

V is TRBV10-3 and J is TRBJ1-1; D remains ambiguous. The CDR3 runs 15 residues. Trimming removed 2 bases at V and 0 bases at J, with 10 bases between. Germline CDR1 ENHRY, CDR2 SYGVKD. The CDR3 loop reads CAISETQDLNTEAFF. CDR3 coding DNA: TGTGCCATCAGTGAGACCCAGGATTTGAACACTGAAGCTTTCTTT.

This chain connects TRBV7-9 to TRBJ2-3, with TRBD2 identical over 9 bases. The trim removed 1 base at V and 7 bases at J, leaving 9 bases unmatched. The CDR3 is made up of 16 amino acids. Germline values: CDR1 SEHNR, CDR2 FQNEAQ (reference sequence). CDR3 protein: CASSLVRLAETNTQYF. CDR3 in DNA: TGTGCCAGCAGCTTAGTTAGACTAGCGGAAACCAATACGCAGTATTTT.

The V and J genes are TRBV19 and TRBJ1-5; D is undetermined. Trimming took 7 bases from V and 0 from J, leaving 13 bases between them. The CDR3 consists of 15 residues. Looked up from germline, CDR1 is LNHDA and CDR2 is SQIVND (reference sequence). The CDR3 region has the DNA TGTGCCAGTACCAGGTATGCGTCTAGCAATCAGCCCCAGCATTTT. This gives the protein CASTRYASSNQPQHF.

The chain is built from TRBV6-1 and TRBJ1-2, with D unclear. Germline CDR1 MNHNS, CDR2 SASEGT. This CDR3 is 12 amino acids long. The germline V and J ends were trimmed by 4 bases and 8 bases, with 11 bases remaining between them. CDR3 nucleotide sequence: TGTGCCAGCAGTGTTTCTGGGCGCGGCTACACCTTC. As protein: CASSVSGRGYTF.

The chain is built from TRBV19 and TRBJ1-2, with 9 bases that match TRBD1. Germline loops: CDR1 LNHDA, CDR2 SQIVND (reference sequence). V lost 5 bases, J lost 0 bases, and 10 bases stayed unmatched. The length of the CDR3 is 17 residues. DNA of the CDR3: TGTGCCAGTAGTCTTCTACAGGGGGCTCTGGCTAACTATGGCTACACCTTC. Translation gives CASSLLQGALANYGYTF.

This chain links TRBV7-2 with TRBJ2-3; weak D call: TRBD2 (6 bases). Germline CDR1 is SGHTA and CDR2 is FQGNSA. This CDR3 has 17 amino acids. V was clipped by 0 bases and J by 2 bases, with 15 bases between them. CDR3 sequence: CASSLAGIAVITDTQYF. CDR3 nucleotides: TGTGCCAGCAGCTTAGCAGGTATAGCGGTCATCACAGATACGCAGTATTTT.

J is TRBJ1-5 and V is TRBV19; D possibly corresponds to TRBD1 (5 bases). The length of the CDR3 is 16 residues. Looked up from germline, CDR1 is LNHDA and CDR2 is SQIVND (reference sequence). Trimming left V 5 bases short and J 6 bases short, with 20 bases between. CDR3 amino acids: CASSRRAPDISQPQHF. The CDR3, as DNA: TGTGCCAGTAGTCGGAGGGCTCCGGACATCAGTCAGCCCCAGCATTTT.

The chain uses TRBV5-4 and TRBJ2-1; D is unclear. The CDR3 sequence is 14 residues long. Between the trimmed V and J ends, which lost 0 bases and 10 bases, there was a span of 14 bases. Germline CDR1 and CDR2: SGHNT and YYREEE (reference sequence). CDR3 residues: CASSLEAVAGEQFF. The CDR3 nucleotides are TGTGCCAGCAGCTTGGAGGCAGTCGCCGGGGAGCAGTTCTTC.

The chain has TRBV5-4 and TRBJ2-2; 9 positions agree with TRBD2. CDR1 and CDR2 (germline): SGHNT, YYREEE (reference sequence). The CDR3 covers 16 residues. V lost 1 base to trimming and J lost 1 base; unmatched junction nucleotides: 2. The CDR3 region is CASSLLAGMNTGELFF. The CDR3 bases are TGTGCCAGCAGCTTGCTAGCGGGAATGAACACCGGGGAGCTGTTTTTT.

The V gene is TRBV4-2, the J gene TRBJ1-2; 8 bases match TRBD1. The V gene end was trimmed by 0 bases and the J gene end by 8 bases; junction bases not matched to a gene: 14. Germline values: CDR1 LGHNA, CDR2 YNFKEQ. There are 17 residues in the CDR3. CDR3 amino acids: CASSQDRGQGLNVGYTF. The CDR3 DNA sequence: TGTGCCAGCAGCCAAGATCGAGGACAGGGATTAAATGTGGGCTACACCTTC.

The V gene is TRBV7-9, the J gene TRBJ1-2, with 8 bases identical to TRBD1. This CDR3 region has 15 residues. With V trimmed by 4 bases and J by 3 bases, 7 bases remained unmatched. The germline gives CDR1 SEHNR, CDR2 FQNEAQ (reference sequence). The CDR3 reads CASSSRQGRDYGYTF. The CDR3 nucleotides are TGTGCCAGCAGCTCCCGACAGGGGAGGGACTATGGCTACACCTTC.

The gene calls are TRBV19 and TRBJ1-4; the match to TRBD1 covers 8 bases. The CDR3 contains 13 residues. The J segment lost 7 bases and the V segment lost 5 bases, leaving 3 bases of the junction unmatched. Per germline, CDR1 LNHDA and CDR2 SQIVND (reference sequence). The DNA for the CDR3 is TGTGCCAGTAGTCAGGGGGCTGTTGAAAAACTGTTTTTT. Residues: CASSQGAVEKLFF.

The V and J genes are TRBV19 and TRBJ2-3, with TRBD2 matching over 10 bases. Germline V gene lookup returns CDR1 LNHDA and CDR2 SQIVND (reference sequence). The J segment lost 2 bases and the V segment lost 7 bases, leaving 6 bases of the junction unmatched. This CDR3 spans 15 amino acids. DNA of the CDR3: TGTGCCAGTAAAAGAGCGGGAGGGCCCACAGATACGCAGTATTTT. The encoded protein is CASKRAGGPTDTQYF.

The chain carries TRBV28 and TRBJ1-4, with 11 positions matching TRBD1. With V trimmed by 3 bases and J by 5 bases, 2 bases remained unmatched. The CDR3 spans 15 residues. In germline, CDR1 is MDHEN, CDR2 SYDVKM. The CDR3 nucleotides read TGTGCCAGCAGTTTGAGGACAGGGGGCAATGAAAAACTGTTTTTT. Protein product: CASSLRTGGNEKLFF. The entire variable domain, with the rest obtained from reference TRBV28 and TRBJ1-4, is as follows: DVKVTQSSRYLVKRTGEKVFLECVQDMDHENMFWYRQDPGLGLRLIYFSYDVKMKEKGDIPEGYSVSREKKERFSLILESASTNQTSMYLCASSLRTGGNEKLFFGSGTQLSVL.

The CDR3 sequence: CASRVSLTGGSYEQYF. CDR3 DNA sequence: TGTGCCAGCAGAGTTTCCTTGACAGGGGGTTCCTACGAGCAGTACTTC. V is TRBV28 and J is TRBJ2-7, with 9 nucleotides matching TRBD1. Germline CDR1 and CDR2: MDHEN and SYDVKM. There are 16 residues in the CDR3. Losses at the gene ends were 6 bases for V and 1 base for J; bases not matched to a gene: 10.

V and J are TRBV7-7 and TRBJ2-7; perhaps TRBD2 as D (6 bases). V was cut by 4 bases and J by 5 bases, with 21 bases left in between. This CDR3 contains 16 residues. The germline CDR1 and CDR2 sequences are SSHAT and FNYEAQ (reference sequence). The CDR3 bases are TGTGCCAGCAGCTCGGGGCGGGACGTCGGCGCCAACGAGCAGTACTTC. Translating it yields CASSSGRDVGANEQYF.

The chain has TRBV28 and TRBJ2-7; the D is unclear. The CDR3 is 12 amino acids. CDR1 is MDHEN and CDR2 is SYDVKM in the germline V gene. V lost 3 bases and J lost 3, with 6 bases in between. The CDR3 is CASSFAFYEQYF. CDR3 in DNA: TGTGCCAGCAGTTTTGCGTTCTACGAGCAGTACTTC.

DNA of the CDR3: TGCGCCAGCAGCCCGCCTAGCGGGAGGGCCAGCCCCGGGGAGCTGTTTTTT. Amino acid sequence: CASSPPSGRASPGELFF. The chain is built from TRBV4-1 and TRBJ2-2, with 12 bases fitting TRBD2. After removal of 4 bases from V and 6 bases from J, the junction contained 9 bases not matched to a gene. The CDR3 loop spans 17 amino acids. Germline V gene sequence: CDR1 MGHRA, CDR2 YSYEKL.

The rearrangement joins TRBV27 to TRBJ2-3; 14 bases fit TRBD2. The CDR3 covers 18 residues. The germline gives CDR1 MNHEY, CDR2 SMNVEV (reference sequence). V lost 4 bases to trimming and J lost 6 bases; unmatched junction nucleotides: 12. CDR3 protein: CASSSLTGTSGRGDTQYF. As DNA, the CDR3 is TGTGCCAGCAGTTCGCTCACCGGGACTAGCGGGAGAGGGGATACGCAGTATTTT.

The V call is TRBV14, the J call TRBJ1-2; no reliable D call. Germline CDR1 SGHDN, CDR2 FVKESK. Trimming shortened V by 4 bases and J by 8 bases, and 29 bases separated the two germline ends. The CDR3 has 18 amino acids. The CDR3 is CASSPSRRIGGYERGYTF. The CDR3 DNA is TGTGCCAGCAGCCCTTCGAGAAGGATAGGAGGGTATGAAAGGGGCTACACCTTC.

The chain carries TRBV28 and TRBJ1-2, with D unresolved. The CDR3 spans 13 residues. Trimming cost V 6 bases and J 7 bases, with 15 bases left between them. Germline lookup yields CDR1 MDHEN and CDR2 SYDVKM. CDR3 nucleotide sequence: TGTGCCAGCAGCGTTTACGGGTCGGCTGGCTACACCTTC. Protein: CASSVYGSAGYTF.

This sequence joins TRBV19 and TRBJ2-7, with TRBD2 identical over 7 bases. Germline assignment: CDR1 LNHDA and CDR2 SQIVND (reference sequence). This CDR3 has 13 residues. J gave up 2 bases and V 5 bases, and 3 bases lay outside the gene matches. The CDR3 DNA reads TGTGCCAGTAGTGCGGGAGCTCCCTACGAGCAGTACTTC. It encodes CASSAGAPYEQYF.

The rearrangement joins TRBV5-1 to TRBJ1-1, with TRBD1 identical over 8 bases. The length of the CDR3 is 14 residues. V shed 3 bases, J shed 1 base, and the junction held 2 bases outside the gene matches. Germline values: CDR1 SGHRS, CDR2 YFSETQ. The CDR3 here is CASSSGQGNTEAFF. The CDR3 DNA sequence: TGCGCCAGCAGCTCTGGACAGGGGAACACTGAAGCTTTCTTT. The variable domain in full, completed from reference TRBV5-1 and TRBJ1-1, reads KAGVTQTPRYLIKTRGQQVTLSCSPISGHRSVSWYQQTPGQGLQFLFEYFSETQRNKGNFPGRFSGRQFSNSRSEMNVSTLELGDSALYLCASSSGQGNTEAFFGQGTRLTVV.